A selection of T cell receptor beta chains follows, all from one sample in a study of identical twins' blood T cells. Using its own MiXCR run on the 5' RACE reads, TCRdb lists one record per CDR3 protein. Altogether a few hundred thousand distinct CDR3 sequences are present, 28% being singletons, with the ten largest covering about 6.1%. The sample was PBMCs. Receptor source: a woman between 18 and 55 years old in good health. Both conserved end residues are part of each CDR3. A D gene is named only where the DNA matches it firmly. Expanded clones are given a class, and other clones once, few, many or no size at all.

D	J	V	size	CDR3	DNA
TRBD2	TRBJ2-3	TRBV11-1	many	CASTGTSRHTQYF	TGTGCCAGCACCGGGACTAGCAGGCATACGCAGTATTTT
TRBD1	TRBJ1-5	TRBV29-1	many	CSVGTAFNQPQHF	TGCAGCGTGGGGACAGCCTTTAATCAGCCCCAGCATTTT
NA	TRBJ1-4	TRBV25-1	few	CASMERANEKLFF	TGTGCCAGCATGGAGCGGGCTAATGAAAAACTGTTTTTT
TRBD2	TRBJ2-1	TRBV29-1	NA	CSVDRTSVTDEQFF	TGCAGCGTTGATAGGACTAGCGTTACGGATGAGCAGTTCTTC
NA	TRBJ1-2	TRBV20-1	NA	CSAREQGSLGYTF	TGCAGTGCTAGGGAGCAGGGTAGTTTGGGCTACACCTTC
NA	TRBJ1-2	TRBV20-1	NA	CSALTGNYGYTF	TGCAGTGCTCTGACAGGAAACTATGGCTACACCTTC
NA	TRBJ2-7	TRBV11-2	NA	CASSLQGSSYEQYF	TGTGCCAGCAGCTTACAGGGGAGCTCCTACGAGCAGTACTTC
NA	TRBJ1-1	TRBV30	once	CAWGGLNTEAFF	TGTGCCTGGGGGGGGCTGAACACTGAAGCTTTCTTT
TRBD2	TRBJ2-2	TRBV5-1	NA	CASSLPLAGTGELFF	TGCGCCAGCAGCTTGCCCCTAGCGGGGACCGGGGAGCTGTTTTTT
NA	TRBJ2-7	TRBV7-9	many	CASSFSRQPYEQYF	TGTGCCAGCAGCTTCAGTAGACAGCCCTACGAGCAGTACTTC
NA	TRBJ2-1	TRBV14	NA	CASSQEHNEQFF	TGTGCCAGCAGCCAAGAACACAATGAGCAGTTCTTC
TRBD1	TRBJ2-3	TRBV5-1	NA	CASSDDRALTDTQYF	TGCGCCAGCAGCGACGACAGGGCTCTCACAGATACGCAGTATTTT
TRBD1	TRBJ1-2	TRBV4-1	few	CASSQTGTGYYGYTF	TGCGCCAGCAGCCAGACCGGGACAGGGTACTATGGCTACACCTTC
NA	TRBJ2-3	TRBV4-3	NA	CASSQSNPTDTQYF	TGCGCCAGCAGCCAATCGAATCCCACAGATACGCAGTATTTT
TRBD1	TRBJ2-7	TRBV11-2	NA	CASTRDSYYEQYF	TGTGCCAGCACCCGGGACAGCTACTACGAGCAGTACTTC
NA	TRBJ2-2	TRBV5-1	NA	CASSIGTVTNTGELFF	TGCGCCAGCAGCATTGGGACCGTGACTAACACCGGGGAGCTGTTTTTT
TRBD2	TRBJ2-3	TRBV19	few	CASTRGLESDTQYF	TGTGCCAGTACAAGGGGACTAGAATCAGATACGCAGTATTTT
NA	TRBJ2-3	TRBV12-3/TRBV12-4	few	CASSAGFTDTQYF	TGTGCCAGCAGCGCAGGGTTCACAGATACGCAGTATTTT
TRBD2	TRBJ2-3	TRBV5-1	few	CASSSGGTSKFGTQYF	TGCGCCAGCAGCTCTGGTGGGACTAGCAAGTTTGGTACGCAGTATTTT
NA	TRBJ2-2	TRBV7-9	few	CARDETGELFF	TGTGCCAGAGACGAGACCGGGGAGCTGTTTTTT
NA	TRBJ1-1	TRBV29-1	NA	CSVAGPGTEAFF	TGCAGCGTTGCGGGTCCAGGTACTGAAGCTTTCTTT
NA	TRBJ1-1	TRBV12-3/TRBV12-4	NA	CASSLNSYTEAFF	TGTGCCAGCAGTTTAAACAGCTACACTGAAGCTTTCTTT
NA	TRBJ2-5	TRBV29-1	NA	CSVERVSSVKTQYF	TGCAGCGTTGAACGTGTGTCTAGCGTCAAGACCCAGTACTTC
TRBD1	TRBJ2-1	TRBV5-1	NA	CASSTPRTGSGNEQFF	TGCGCCAGCAGCACGCCTCGGACAGGGAGTGGGAATGAGCAGTTCTTC
NA	TRBJ1-6	TRBV12-3/TRBV12-4	NA	CASSFRGRNNSPLHF	TGTGCCAGCAGTTTTCGGGGTCGGAATAATTCACCCCTCCACTTT
NA	TRBJ2-3	TRBV7-8	NA	CARSLGSNTDTQYF	TGTGCCAGAAGCTTAGGCTCCAACACAGATACGCAGTATTTT
TRBD1	TRBJ1-1	TRBV6-5	few	CASSRYRGSEAFF	TGTGCCAGCAGTCGTTACAGGGGCTCTGAAGCTTTCTTT
NA	TRBJ1-2	TRBV5-1	NA	CASSLGSGGYTF	TGCGCCAGCAGCTTGGGCTCTGGAGGCTACACCTTC
NA	TRBJ1-1	TRBV6-5	NA	CASSYSGTGSTEAFF	TGTGCCAGCAGTTATTCTGGGACGGGGAGCACTGAAGCTTTCTTT
NA	TRBJ1-1	TRBV5-4	NA	CASSPPGAENTEAFF	TGTGCCAGCAGCCCCCCCGGGGCTGAGAACACTGAAGCTTTCTTT
NA	TRBJ1-5	TRBV20-1	many	CSARSGDQPQHF	TGCAGTGCTAGGTCGGGTGATCAGCCCCAGCATTTT
TRBD1	TRBJ1-2	TRBV7-9	NA	CASSPRQGANYGYTF	TGTGCCAGCAGTCCCAGACAGGGAGCTAACTATGGCTACACCTTC
TRBD1	TRBJ2-2	TRBV20-1	NA	CSARGGQGGGSGELFF	TGCAGTGCTAGAGGGGGACAGGGTGGAGGATCCGGGGAGCTGTTTTTT
NA	TRBJ1-2	TRBV20-1	NA	CSVRNTGYTF	TGCAGTGTCAGAAATACGGGCTACACCTTC
NA	TRBJ1-6	TRBV5-6	many	CASSLGGSPLHF	TGTGCCAGCAGCTTGGGAGGTTCACCCCTCCACTTT
NA	TRBJ1-1	TRBV21-1	few	CASSKGLAAGNHTEAFF	TGTGCCAGCAGCAAAGGACTGGCGGCAGGGAATCACACTGAAGCTTTCTTT
NA	TRBJ1-1	TRBV19	many	CASSMGGLTEAFF	TGTGCCAGTAGTATGGGGGGCTTGACTGAAGCTTTCTTT
NA	TRBJ2-7	TRBV21-1	many	CASSGQGSISYEQYF	TGTGCCAGCAGTGGACAGGGATCGATCTCCTACGAGCAGTACTTC
NA	TRBJ2-2	TRBV7-8	NA	CASSPKRGANTGELFF	TGTGCCAGCAGCCCGAAACGGGGGGCTAACACCGGGGAGCTGTTTTTT
TRBD1	TRBJ1-4	TRBV29-1	few	CSVGMDRAEKLFF	TGCAGCGTCGGAATGGACAGGGCTGAAAAACTGTTTTTT
TRBD2	TRBJ2-2	TRBV6-1	NA	CATPGLADFSGELFF	TGTGCCACGCCGGGACTAGCGGATTTCTCCGGGGAGCTGTTTTTT